This T cell receptor beta chain derives from a study of blood T cell repertoires in COVID-19. Original methodology: Amplification of reference gene primers was used by the study to estimate nucleated cell counts. TCRdb keeps only in-frame clones here, not all; method: immunoSEQ multiplex PCR. D and trimming were read from the DNA, whereas the V and J calls and clone size are those reported in that table. Of around 100,000 clones in the sample, roughly four fifths were seen once. V gave up 0 bases and J gave up 1 base, with 9 bases separating them. Germline values: CDR1 SEHNR, CDR2 FQNEAQ (reference sequence). CDR3 length equals 15 residues.

The gene calls are TRBV7-9 and TRBJ1-2; tentative D call: TRBD1 (6 bases). The clonotype originates from a man older than 75 with COVID-19, enrolled during active disease. The sequencing sample was made of peripheral blood. The CDR3 region is CASSLAHRVNYGYTF. In nucleotides, the CDR3 is TGTGCCAGCAGCTTAGCGCACAGGGTTAACTATGGCTACACCTTC.